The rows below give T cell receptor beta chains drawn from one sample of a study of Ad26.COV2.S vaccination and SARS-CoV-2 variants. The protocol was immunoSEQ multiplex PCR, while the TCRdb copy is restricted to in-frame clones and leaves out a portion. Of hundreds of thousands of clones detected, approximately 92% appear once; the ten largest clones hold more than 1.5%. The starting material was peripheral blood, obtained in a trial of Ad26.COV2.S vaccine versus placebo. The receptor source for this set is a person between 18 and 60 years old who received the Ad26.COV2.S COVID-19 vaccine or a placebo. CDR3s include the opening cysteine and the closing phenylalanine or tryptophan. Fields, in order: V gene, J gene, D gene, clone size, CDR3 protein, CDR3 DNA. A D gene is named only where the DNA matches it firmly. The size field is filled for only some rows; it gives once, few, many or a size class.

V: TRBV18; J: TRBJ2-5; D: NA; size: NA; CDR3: CASSPRGNQETQYF; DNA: TGTGCCAGCTCCCCGAGGGGGAATCAAGAGACCCAGTACTTC
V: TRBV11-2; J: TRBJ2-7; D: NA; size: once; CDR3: CASSLIYEQYF; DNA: TGTGCCAGCAGCTTAATCTACGAGCAGTACTTC
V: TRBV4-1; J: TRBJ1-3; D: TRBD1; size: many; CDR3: CASSQAGTGSGNTIYF; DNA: TGCGCCAGCAGCCAAGCAGGGACAGGGTCCGGAAACACCATATATTTT
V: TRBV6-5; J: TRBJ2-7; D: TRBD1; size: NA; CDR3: CASSRRGPYEQYF; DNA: TGTGCCAGCAGCCGCAGGGGGCCCTACGAGCAGTACTTC
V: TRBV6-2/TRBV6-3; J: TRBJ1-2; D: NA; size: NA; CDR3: CASSYSIVEDYGYTF; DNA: TGTGCCAGCAGTTACTCGATAGTTGAGGACTATGGCTACACCTTC
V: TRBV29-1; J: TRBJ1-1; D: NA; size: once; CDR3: CSAEGDFGTEAFF; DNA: TGCAGCGCCGAGGGGGATTTTGGCACTGAAGCTTTCTTT
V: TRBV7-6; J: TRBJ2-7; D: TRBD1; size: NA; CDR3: CASSLAGGKDEQYF; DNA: TGTGCCAGCAGTTTGGCAGGGGGAAAGGACGAGCAGTACTTC
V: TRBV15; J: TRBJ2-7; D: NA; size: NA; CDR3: CATSLGRDEQYF; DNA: TGTGCCACCAGCCTTGGGCGCGACGAGCAGTACTTC
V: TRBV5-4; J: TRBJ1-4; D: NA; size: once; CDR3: CASSPGLNEKLFF; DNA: TGTGCCAGCAGCCCGGGACTTAATGAAAAACTGTTTTTT
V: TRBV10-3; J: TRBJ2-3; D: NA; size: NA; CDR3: CAIQAGPLTDTQYF; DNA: TGTGCCATCCAGGCCGGACCCCTCACAGATACGCAGTATTTT
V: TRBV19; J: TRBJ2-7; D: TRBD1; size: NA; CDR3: CASSNAGQGYEQYF; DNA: TGTGCCAGTAGTAATGCGGGACAGGGCTACGAGCAGTACTTC
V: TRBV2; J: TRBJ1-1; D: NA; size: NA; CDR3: CASSEEILNTEAFF; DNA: TGTGCCAGCAGTGAGGAAATTTTGAACACTGAAGCTTTCTTT
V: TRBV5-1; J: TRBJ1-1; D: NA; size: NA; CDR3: CASSPVGGGFEAFF; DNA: TGCGCCAGCAGCCCTGTCGGGGGCGGATTTGAAGCTTTCTTT
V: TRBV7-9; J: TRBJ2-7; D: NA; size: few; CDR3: CASSLVTQPF; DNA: TGTGCCAGCAGCTTAGTCACGCAACCCTTC
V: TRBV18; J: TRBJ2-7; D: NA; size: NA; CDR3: CASSPGGTLFYEQYF; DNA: TGTGCCAGCTCACCAGGGGGGACTCTTTTTTACGAGCAGTACTTC
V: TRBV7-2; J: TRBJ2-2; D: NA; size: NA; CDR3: CASSLIRSHTGELFF; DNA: TGTGCCAGCAGCTTAATCAGGTCCCACACCGGGGAGCTGTTTTTT
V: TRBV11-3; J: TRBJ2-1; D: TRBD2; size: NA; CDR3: CASSLRSGGYYEQFF; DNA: TGTGCCAGCAGCTTAAGGAGCGGGGGGTACTATGAGCAGTTCTTC
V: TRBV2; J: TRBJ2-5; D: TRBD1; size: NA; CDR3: CASSWTGSEETQYF; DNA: TGTGCCAGCAGTTGGACAGGGAGTGAAGAGACCCAGTACTTC
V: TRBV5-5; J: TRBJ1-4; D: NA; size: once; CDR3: CASSLVQGVGNEKLFF; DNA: TGTGCCAGCAGCTTGGTACAGGGCGTTGGGAATGAAAAACTGTTTTTT
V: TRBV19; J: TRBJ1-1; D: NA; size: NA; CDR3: CATSGQRFSEAFF; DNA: TGTGCCACTTCGGGTCAGCGGTTCTCTGAAGCTTTCTTT
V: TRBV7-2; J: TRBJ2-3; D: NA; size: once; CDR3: CASSRTDTQYF; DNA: TGTGCCAGCAGCCGAACAGATACGCAGTATTTT
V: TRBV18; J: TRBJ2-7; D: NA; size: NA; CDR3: CASSPVRTQTYEQYF; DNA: TGTGCCAGCTCACCAGTCAGGACTCAGACCTACGAGCAGTACTTC
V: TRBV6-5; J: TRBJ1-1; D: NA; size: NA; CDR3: CASSYQPTSEAFF; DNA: TGTGCCAGCAGTTACCAACCGACATCTGAAGCTTTCTTT
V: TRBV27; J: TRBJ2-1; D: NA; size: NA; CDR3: CASSLVQGPNNEQFF; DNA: TGTGCCAGCAGCCTGGTGCAGGGGCCCAACAATGAGCAGTTCTTC
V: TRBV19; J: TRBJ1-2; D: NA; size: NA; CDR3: CASSFGADNYGYTF; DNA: TGTGCCAGTAGTTTTGGGGCGGATAACTATGGCTACACCTTC
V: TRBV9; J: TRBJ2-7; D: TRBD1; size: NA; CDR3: CASSVGGQVTYEQYF; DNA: TGTGCCAGCAGCGTAGGGGGACAGGTGACCTACGAGCAGTACTTC
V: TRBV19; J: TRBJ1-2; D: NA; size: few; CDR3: CASSYGYGYTF; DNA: TGTGCCAGTAGTTACGGCTATGGCTACACCTTC
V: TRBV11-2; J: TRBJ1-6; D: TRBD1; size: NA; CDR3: CASRGYRDRKNSPLHF; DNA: TGTGCCAGCAGAGGTTACCGGGACAGGAAAAATTCACCCCTCCACTTT
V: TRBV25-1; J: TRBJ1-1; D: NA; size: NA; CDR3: CASSSGANTEAFF; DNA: TGTGCCAGCAGTTCAGGAGCGAACACTGAAGCTTTCTTT
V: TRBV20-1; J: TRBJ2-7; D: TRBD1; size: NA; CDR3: CSASQTGVSYEQYF; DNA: TGCAGTGCTAGTCAGACAGGGGTCTCCTACGAGCAGTACTTC
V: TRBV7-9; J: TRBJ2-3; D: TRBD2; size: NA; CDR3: CASSWGLAGAQSTDTQYF; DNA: TGTGCCAGCAGCTGGGGACTAGCGGGGGCCCAGAGCACAGATACGCAGTATTTT
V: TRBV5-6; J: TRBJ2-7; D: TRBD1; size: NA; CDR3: CASSEDRKISYEQYF; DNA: TGTGCCAGCAGCGAGGACAGGAAGATCTCCTACGAGCAGTACTTC
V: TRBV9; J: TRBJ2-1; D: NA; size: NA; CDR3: CASSPSGASVYNEQFF; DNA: TGTGCCAGCAGCCCCTCGGGGGCTAGCGTTTACAATGAGCAGTTCTTC
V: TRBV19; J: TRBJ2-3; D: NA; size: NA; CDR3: CASSPRGAGDTQYF; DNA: TGTGCCAGTAGTCCTCGGGGGGCTGGGGATACGCAGTATTTT
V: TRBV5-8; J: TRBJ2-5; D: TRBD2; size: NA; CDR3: CASSSLASGGLETQYF; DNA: TGTGCCAGCAGCTCCCTGGCGAGCGGGGGGTTGGAGACCCAGTACTTC
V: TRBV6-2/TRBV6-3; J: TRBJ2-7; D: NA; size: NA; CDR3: CASSYGGTVGHEQYF; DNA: TGTGCCAGCAGTTACGGGGGGACAGTCGGCCACGAGCAGTACTTC
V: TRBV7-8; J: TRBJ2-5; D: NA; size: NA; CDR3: CASSLRQAQETQYF; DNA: TGTGCCAGCAGCCTAAGACAGGCCCAAGAGACCCAGTACTTC
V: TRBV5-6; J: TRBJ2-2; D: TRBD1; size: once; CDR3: CASSQVWGQGGTGELFF; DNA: TGTGCCAGCAGCCAGGTGTGGGGACAGGGGGGCACCGGGGAGCTGTTTTTT
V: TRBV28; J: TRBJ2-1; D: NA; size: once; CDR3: CASTTGPARNYNEQFF; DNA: TGTGCCAGCACCACCGGACCAGCGAGAAACTACAATGAGCAGTTCTTC
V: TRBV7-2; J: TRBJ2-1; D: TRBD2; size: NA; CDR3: CASSFGLAGGPPYNEQFF; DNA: TGTGCCAGCAGCTTCGGGCTAGCGGGGGGGCCCCCTTACAATGAGCAGTTCTTC
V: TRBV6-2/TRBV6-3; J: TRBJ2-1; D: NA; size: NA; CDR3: CASSYSQEQFF; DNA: TGTGCCAGCAGTTACTCGCAGGAGCAGTTCTTC
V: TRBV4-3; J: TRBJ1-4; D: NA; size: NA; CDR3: CASSPPGRYEKLFF; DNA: TGCGCCAGCAGCCCCCCCGGGCGCTATGAAAAACTGTTTTTT
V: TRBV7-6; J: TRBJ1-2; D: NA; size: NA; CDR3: CASSSPFLKDGGYTF; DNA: TGTGCCAGCAGCTCACCCTTTCTAAAGGATGGAGGCTACACCTTC
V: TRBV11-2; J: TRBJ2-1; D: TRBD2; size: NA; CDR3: CASSLVAGTISNEQFF; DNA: TGTGCCAGCAGCTTAGTTGCGGGGACTATTTCCAATGAGCAGTTCTTC
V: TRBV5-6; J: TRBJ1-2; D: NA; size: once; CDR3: CASSLYNYGYTF; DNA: TGTGCCAGCAGCCTCTATAACTATGGCTACACCTTC
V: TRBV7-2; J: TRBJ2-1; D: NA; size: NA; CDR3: CASSLLGGGLPDEQFF; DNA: TGTGCCAGCAGCTTATTAGGCGGGGGCCTTCCCGATGAGCAGTTCTTC
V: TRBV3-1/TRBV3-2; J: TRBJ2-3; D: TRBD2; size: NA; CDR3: CASSLKLAGATDTQYF; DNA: TGTGCCAGCAGCCTCAAACTAGCGGGGGCCACAGATACGCAGTATTTT
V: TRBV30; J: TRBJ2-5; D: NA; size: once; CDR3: CAWSHGDPQYF; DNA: TGTGCCTGGAGCCACGGGGACCCCCAGTACTTC
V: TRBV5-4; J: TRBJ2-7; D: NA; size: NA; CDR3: CASSSWVGGAGSYEQYF; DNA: TGTGCCAGCAGCTCCTGGGTAGGCGGGGCGGGGTCCTACGAGCAGTACTTC
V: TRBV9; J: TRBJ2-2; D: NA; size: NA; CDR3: CASSVRSAGYTGELFF; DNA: TGTGCCAGCAGCGTACGGTCGGCGGGGTACACCGGGGAGCTGTTTTTT
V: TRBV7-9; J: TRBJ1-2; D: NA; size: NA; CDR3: CASSLARHPYAYTF; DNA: TGTGCCAGCAGCTTAGCGAGACACCCTTATGCCTACACCTTC
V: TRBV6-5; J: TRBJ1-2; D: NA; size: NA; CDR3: CASSPSPARAGGYTF; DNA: TGTGCCAGCAGCCCATCGCCGGCCAGGGCGGGTGGCTACACCTTC
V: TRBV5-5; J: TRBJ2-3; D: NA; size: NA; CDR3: CASSPEGRETDTQYF; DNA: TGTGCCAGCAGCCCGGAGGGCAGGGAGACAGATACGCAGTATTTT
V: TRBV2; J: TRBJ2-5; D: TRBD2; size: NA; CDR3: CASRGTSNLETQYF; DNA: TGTGCCAGCAGAGGGACTAGCAATTTGGAGACCCAGTACTTC
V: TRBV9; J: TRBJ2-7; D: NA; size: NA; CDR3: CASSAPGTSYEQYF; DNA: TGTGCCAGCAGCGCTCCGGGGACTTCCTACGAGCAGTACTTC
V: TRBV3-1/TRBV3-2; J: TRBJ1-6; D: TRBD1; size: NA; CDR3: CASSWTGGRGALHF; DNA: TGTGCCAGCAGCTGGACAGGGGGGCGCGGGGCCCTCCACTTT
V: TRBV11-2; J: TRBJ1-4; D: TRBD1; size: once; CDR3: CASSPGQGRGEKLFF; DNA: TGTGCCAGCAGCCCCGGACAGGGGCGTGGTGAAAAACTGTTTTTT